Sequencing of this T cell receptor (beta chain) was carried out in a study of CD4 T cells in relation to SARS-CoV-2 and coronaviruses. Across the study: After less than eleven days of antigen culture, PBMC TCR beta CDR3s were sequenced. Of the patients, fewer than ten were male, 4 female, two Hispanic. The restricting HLA molecule for shared crossreactive spike epitopes was mapped.

For around ten days, around 99,000 sorted CD4+ cells grew with T cell-depleted PBMCs and CEF. This clone was seen only a few times. Its antigen is not known. Some clones are missing from TCRdb's copy, which holds only in-frame ones; the method was immunoSEQ multiplex PCR. The table lists some 45,000 clones, about 80% of them singletons. There are 13 residues in the CDR3. In germline, CDR1 is MGHDK, CDR2 SYGVNS. The V and J ends lost 4 bases and 2 bases respectively, with 7 bases between them. The receptor comes from an adult with COVID-19. The chain links TRBV25-1 to TRBJ2-3; D is undetermined. The sequencing input was naive CD4+ T cells from PBMCs, cultured in vitro. The subset denotes: naive CD4+ T cells isolated by negative enrichment. The CDR3 region has the DNA TGTGCCAGCAGTGCTAGTCCCACAGATACGCAGTATTTT. Residues: CASSASPTDTQYF.